This TCR beta chain was profiled in a study of blood T cell repertoires in COVID-19. Study-wide context: The samples span acute and convalescent COVID-19 from the United States, Italy and Spain. T cells, B-cell-depleted T cells, or PBMCs supplied cDNA or gDNA.

Authors' data handling: The authors estimated nucleated cell counts from reference gene primer amplification. Here immunoSEQ multiplex PCR was the method, and the copy in TCRdb shows in-frame clones only, minus some. V and J calls and clone size follow that table, whereas D and trimming were derived from the DNA. The table records roughly 300,000 clones, 70% to 90% of them present only once. This clone appeared once. This CDR3 is also generated by other DNA sequences in the sample. Germline CDR1 is SGHTA and CDR2 is FQGNSA. This CDR3 comprises 15 residues. V lost 5 bases and J lost 5; bases outside the gene matches: 7.

This receptor was identified in a man between 18 and 29 years old with active or convalescent COVID-19. The specimen sequenced was peripheral blood. This rearrangement joins TRBV7-2 to TRBJ2-5; TRBD2 agrees at 11 bases. This CDR3 reads CASSPLAGGRETQYF. The CDR3 DNA follows: TGTGCCAGCAGCCCTTTAGCGGGGGGGCGGGAGACCCAGTACTTC.